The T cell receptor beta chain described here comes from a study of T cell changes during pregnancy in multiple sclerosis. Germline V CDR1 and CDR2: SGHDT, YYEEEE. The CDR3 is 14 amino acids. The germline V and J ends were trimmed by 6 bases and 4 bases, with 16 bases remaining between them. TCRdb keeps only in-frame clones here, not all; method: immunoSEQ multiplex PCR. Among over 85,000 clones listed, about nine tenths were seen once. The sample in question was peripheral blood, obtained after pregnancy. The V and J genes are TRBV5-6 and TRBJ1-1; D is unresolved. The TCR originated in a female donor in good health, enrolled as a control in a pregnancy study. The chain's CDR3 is CASTGDFRTTEAFF. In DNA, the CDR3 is TGTGCCAGCACCGGAGACTTTAGAACCACTGAAGCTTTCTTT.